This is a list of T cell receptor beta chains from one sample in a study of blood T cell repertoires in COVID-19. Clones were read by immunoSEQ multiplex PCR, and TCRdb kept only the in-frame ones, dropping some. The repertoire holds about 240,000 clones, 87% seen once, with roughly 2.6% in the top ten. Sequenced sample: PBMCs or T cells enriched from blood (not recorded which). The source of these receptors is a woman aged 25 to 39 with acute COVID-19. The CDR3 runs from the conserved cysteine through the conserved F or W. A D gene is named only where the DNA matches it firmly. Where a row states a size, it is once, few, many or the class of an expanded clone; other rows omit it.

V: TRBV11-2; D: .; J: TRBJ2-1; length: 13; size: .; DNA: TGTGCCAGCGGGAGTATGACCTACAATGAGCAGTTCTTC; CDR3: CASGSMTYNEQFF
V: TRBV5-5; D: TRBD1; J: TRBJ1-2; length: 15; size: .; DNA: TGTGCCAGCAGCCCGGGACAGGAGATTTGGTATGGCTACACCTTC; CDR3: CASSPGQEIWYGYTF
V: TRBV4-3; D: .; J: TRBJ2-5; length: 16; size: .; DNA: TGCGCCAGCAGCCAAGATCACCGGAGACAGCAAGAGACCCAGTACTTC; CDR3: CASSQDHRRQQETQYF
V: TRBV5-1; D: TRBD2; J: TRBJ2-1; length: 17; size: few; DNA: TGCGCCAGCACCCGGGGCGTGCGGGGGGAGCGATACAATGAGCAGTTCTTC; CDR3: CASTRGVRGERYNEQFF
V: TRBV6-1; D: .; J: TRBJ1-3; length: 14; size: .; DNA: TGTGCCAGCAGTGAAGCCCAGGCTGGAAACACCATATATTTT; CDR3: CASSEAQAGNTIYF
V: TRBV5-4; D: TRBD2; J: TRBJ2-3; length: 16; size: .; DNA: TGTGCCAGCAGCTCGGGGGCTAGCGGGGAGACAGATACGCAGTATTTT; CDR3: CASSSGASGETDTQYF
V: TRBV28; D: .; J: TRBJ1-2; length: 14; size: .; DNA: TGTGCCAGCAGTTTTAGTACAGGGAACTATGGCTACACCTTC; CDR3: CASSFSTGNYGYTF
V: TRBV19; D: TRBD1; J: TRBJ2-7; length: 14; size: once; DNA: TGTGCCAGTAGAACACAGGGGACCGCCTACGAGCAGTACTTC; CDR3: CASRTQGTAYEQYF
V: TRBV19; D: .; J: TRBJ1-1; length: 12; size: .; DNA: TGTGCCAGTAGTACCCCCCCCGCTGAAGCTTTCTTT; CDR3: CASSTPPAEAFF
V: TRBV5-1; D: TRBD1; J: TRBJ2-3; length: 15; size: once; DNA: TGCGCCAGCAGCTTGTCGGGACAGGTTTCAGATACGCAGTATTTT; CDR3: CASSLSGQVSDTQYF
V: TRBV3-1/TRBV3-2; D: .; J: TRBJ1-1; length: 12; size: .; DNA: TGTGCCAGCAGCTCTGGGGGGGGTGAAGCTTTCTTT; CDR3: CASSSGGGEAFF
V: TRBV19; D: .; J: TRBJ1-1; length: 13; size: .; DNA: TGTGCCAGTAGGGGGAACGTGCAGGGGTTGGCTTTCTTT; CDR3: CASRGNVQGLAFF
V: TRBV9; D: .; J: TRBJ1-6; length: 14; size: .; DNA: TGTGCCAGCAGCGTAGACGGGGGAAGGTCACCCCTCCACTTT; CDR3: CASSVDGGRSPLHF
V: TRBV5-1; D: .; J: TRBJ1-1; length: 13; size: .; DNA: TGCGCCAGCAGAGTAGGGAGGGACACTGAAGCTTTCTTT; CDR3: CASRVGRDTEAFF
V: TRBV3-1/TRBV3-2; D: TRBD1; J: TRBJ2-2; length: 18; size: .; DNA: TGTGCCAGCAGCCAGGGGACAGGGGGATTCGCGAACACCGGGGAGCTGTTTTTT; CDR3: CASSQGTGGFANTGELFF
V: TRBV7-2; D: TRBD1; J: TRBJ1-2; length: 14; size: .; DNA: TGTGCCAGCAGTTCCGGGACAGAGCAGTATGGCTACACCTTC; CDR3: CASSSGTEQYGYTF
V: TRBV7-2; D: .; J: TRBJ2-7; length: 15; size: .; DNA: TGTGCCAGCAGCATTTCAGGGGCACCTTCCTACGAGCAGTACTTC; CDR3: CASSISGAPSYEQYF
V: TRBV19; D: .; J: TRBJ1-5; length: 13; size: few; DNA: TGTGCCAGTAGTACAGATCTCAATCAGCCCCAGCATTTT; CDR3: CASSTDLNQPQHF
V: TRBV19; D: TRBD1; J: TRBJ2-5; length: 15; size: .; DNA: TGTGCCAGTAGTATCCAGATCGGACAGGGAGAGACCCAGTACTTC; CDR3: CASSIQIGQGETQYF
V: TRBV7-8; D: TRBD2; J: TRBJ2-1; length: 14; size: .; DNA: TGTGCCAGCAGCTTGGGTTCTAGCGGCGATGAGCAGTTCTTC; CDR3: CASSLGSSGDEQFF
V: TRBV30; D: .; J: TRBJ1-1; length: 11; size: .; DNA: TGTGCCTGGACAAGGACTACTGAAGCTTTCTTT; CDR3: CAWTRTTEAFF
V: TRBV11-2; D: TRBD1; J: TRBJ1-2; length: 17; size: .; DNA: TGTGCCAGCAGCTTCTGGACCCCGGGACAGAGAAACTATGGCTACACCTTC; CDR3: CASSFWTPGQRNYGYTF
V: TRBV5-1; D: .; J: TRBJ2-6; length: 15; size: few; DNA: TGCGCCAGCAGCTTGTCCCTCTCTGGGGCCAACGTCCTGACTTTC; CDR3: CASSLSLSGANVLTF
V: TRBV4-3; D: .; J: TRBJ2-1; length: 15; size: .; DNA: TGCGCCAGCAGCCAAGACGGGGGCTCCTACAATGAGCAGTTCTTC; CDR3: CASSQDGGSYNEQFF
V: TRBV12-3/TRBV12-4; D: .; J: TRBJ1-1; length: 13; size: .; DNA: TGTGCCAGCAGCTTTTCGGGGAACACTGAAGCTTTCTTT; CDR3: CASSFSGNTEAFF
V: TRBV24-1; D: .; J: TRBJ2-5; length: 13; size: .; DNA: TGTGCCACCAGTGATCCAGGGGAAGAGACCCAGTACTTC; CDR3: CATSDPGEETQYF
V: TRBV6-5; D: .; J: TRBJ2-7; length: 14; size: .; DNA: TGTGCCAGCCCCAGGGCGACGGACCCCTACGAGCAGTACTTC; CDR3: CASPRATDPYEQYF
V: TRBV7-2; D: TRBD2; J: TRBJ2-3; length: 16; size: .; DNA: TGTGCCAGCAGCCCGGGACTAGCGGGGGGGCAGGATACGCAGTATTTT; CDR3: CASSPGLAGGQDTQYF
V: TRBV5-8; D: .; J: TRBJ2-7; length: 17; size: many; DNA: TGTGCCAGCAGCTTGGGGCAGGGGGGATATCTCTCCTACGAGCAGTACTTC; CDR3: CASSLGQGGYLSYEQYF
V: TRBV6-5; D: .; J: TRBJ2-7; length: 14; size: .; DNA: TGTGCCAGCAGTTACGGTGTGGGCGAGTACGAGCAGTACTTC; CDR3: CASSYGVGEYEQYF
V: TRBV11-2; D: TRBD1; J: TRBJ1-2; length: 14; size: .; DNA: TGTGCCAGCAGCCCGGGACAGGGACATGACGGCTACACCTTC; CDR3: CASSPGQGHDGYTF
V: TRBV6-2/TRBV6-3; D: TRBD2; J: TRBJ2-2; length: 15; size: .; DNA: TGTGCCAGCAGTTACGTGGGGGGGGGCACCGGGGAGCTGTTTTTT; CDR3: CASSYVGGGTGELFF
V: TRBV6-4; D: .; J: TRBJ2-2; length: 15; size: .; DNA: TGTGCCAGCAGTGACTCACTAGAGAACACCGGGGAGCTGTTTTTT; CDR3: CASSDSLENTGELFF
V: TRBV7-2; D: .; J: TRBJ1-5; length: 13; size: .; DNA: TGTGCCAGCAGCTTAGACAGGGATCAGCCCCAGCATTTT; CDR3: CASSLDRDQPQHF
V: TRBV13; D: TRBD1; J: TRBJ1-2; length: 16; size: .; DNA: TGTGCCAGTTCAGCGGGGACAGGGGTTTCCCTTTATGGCTACACCTTC; CDR3: CASSAGTGVSLYGYTF
V: TRBV27; D: .; J: TRBJ1-2; length: 15; size: once; DNA: TGTGCCAGCAGTCCCCAGGGAGGGGTGATCTATGGCTACACCTTC; CDR3: CASSPQGGVIYGYTF
V: TRBV12-3/TRBV12-4; D: .; J: TRBJ1-4; length: 12; size: .; DNA: TGTGCCAGCAGTTTTCTTAATGAAAAACTGTTTTTT; CDR3: CASSFLNEKLFF
V: TRBV19; D: .; J: TRBJ1-5; length: 14; size: few; DNA: TGTGCCAGTAGTATAACAGGGCCCCATCAGCCCCAGCATTTT; CDR3: CASSITGPHQPQHF
V: TRBV7-6; D: .; J: TRBJ1-1; length: 14; size: .; DNA: TGTGCCAGCAGCTTAGTCGTCACGGACACTGAAGCTTTCTTT; CDR3: CASSLVVTDTEAFF
V: TRBV5-6; D: .; J: TRBJ2-2; length: 17; size: .; DNA: TGTGCCAGCAGCTTGTGGGGGCTCCAGGGGAACACCGGGGAGCTGTTTTTT; CDR3: CASSLWGLQGNTGELFF
V: TRBV5-6; D: .; J: TRBJ1-2; length: 13; size: .; DNA: TGTGCCAGCAGCTTGGAGGGGGTAGGCGGCTACACCTTC; CDR3: CASSLEGVGGYTF
V: TRBV4-3; D: TRBD1; J: TRBJ2-1; length: 15; size: .; DNA: TGCGCCAGCAGCCGGATCAGGGGGCGTCCGGATGAGCAGTTCTTC; CDR3: CASSRIRGRPDEQFF
V: TRBV7-2; D: TRBD1; J: TRBJ2-3; length: 15; size: .; DNA: TGTGCCAGCAGCCGGGACAGGGGAGGCACAGATACGCAGTATTTT; CDR3: CASSRDRGGTDTQYF
V: TRBV5-8; D: .; J: TRBJ1-1; length: 18; size: .; DNA: TGTGCCAGCAGCTCCCCTCGCTCGCGACAGCTCATGAACACTGAAGCTTTCTTT; CDR3: CASSSPRSRQLMNTEAFF
V: TRBV7-6; D: .; J: TRBJ2-7; length: 12; size: .; DNA: TGTGCCAGCAGCTTCTCTTCCTACGAGCAGTACTTC; CDR3: CASSFSSYEQYF
V: TRBV6-5; D: TRBD1; J: TRBJ2-7; length: 13; size: .; DNA: TGTGCCAGCAGGGACAGGGGCTCCTACGAGCAGTACTTC; CDR3: CASRDRGSYEQYF
V: TRBV11-2; D: .; J: TRBJ1-5; length: 13; size: .; DNA: TGTGCCAGCAAAGGAGATAGCAATCAGCCCCAGCATTTT; CDR3: CASKGDSNQPQHF
V: TRBV7-2; D: .; J: TRBJ1-5; length: 18; size: .; DNA: TGTGCCAGCAGCTTAGAATCGGCAGGGTTCGGCCCCAATCAGCCCCAGCATTTT; CDR3: CASSLESAGFGPNQPQHF
V: TRBV4-1; D: TRBD2; J: TRBJ2-3; length: 16; size: .; DNA: TGCGCCAGCAGCCAGTGGGCGGGGGGGCAGGGAGATACGCAGTATTTT; CDR3: CASSQWAGGQGDTQYF
V: TRBV3-1/TRBV3-2; D: .; J: TRBJ1-2; length: 14; size: once; DNA: TGTGCCAGCAGCCCAATCAGGGGAAGCTATGGCTACACCTTC; CDR3: CASSPIRGSYGYTF
V: TRBV19; D: TRBD1; J: TRBJ1-6; length: 16; size: .; DNA: TGTGCCAGTAGTACCACAACCGGGACAGTTAATTCACCCCTCCACTTT; CDR3: CASSTTTGTVNSPLHF
V: TRBV27; D: TRBD1; J: TRBJ1-4; length: 18; size: .; DNA: TGTGCCAGCAGTTTAGCCACTCCTCGGACAGGTACAAATGAAAAACTGTTTTTT; CDR3: CASSLATPRTGTNEKLFF
V: TRBV5-1; D: TRBD1; J: TRBJ2-7; length: 15; size: few; DNA: TGCGCCAGCAGCTTCAGCATACAGGGGAATTACGAGCAGTACTTC; CDR3: CASSFSIQGNYEQYF
V: TRBV5-1; D: TRBD2; J: TRBJ2-1; length: 16; size: .; DNA: TGCGCCAGCAGCTTGGGACTAGCGCTTCTGGTCAATGAGCAGTTCTTC; CDR3: CASSLGLALLVNEQFF
V: TRBV18; D: .; J: TRBJ2-7; length: 15; size: once; DNA: TGTGCCAGCTCACAGACAGGGGAGGGCTTCTACGAGCAGTACTTC; CDR3: CASSQTGEGFYEQYF